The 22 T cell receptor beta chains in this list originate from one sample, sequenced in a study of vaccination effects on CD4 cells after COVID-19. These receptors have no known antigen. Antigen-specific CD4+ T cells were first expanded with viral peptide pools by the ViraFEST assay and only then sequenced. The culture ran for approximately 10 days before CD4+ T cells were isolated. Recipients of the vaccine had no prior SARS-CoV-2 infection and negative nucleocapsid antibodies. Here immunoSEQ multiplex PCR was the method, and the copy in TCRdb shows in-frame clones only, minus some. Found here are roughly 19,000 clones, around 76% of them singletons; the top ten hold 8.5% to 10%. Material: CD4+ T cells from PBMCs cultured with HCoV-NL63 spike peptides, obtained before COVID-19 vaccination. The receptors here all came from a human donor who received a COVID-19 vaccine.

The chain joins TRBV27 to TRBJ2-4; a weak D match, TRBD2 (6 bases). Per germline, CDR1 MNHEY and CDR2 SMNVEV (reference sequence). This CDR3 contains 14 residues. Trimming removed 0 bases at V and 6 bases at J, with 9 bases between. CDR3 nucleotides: TGTGCCAGCAGTTTATCGGGAGGAGTAAACATTCAGTACTTC. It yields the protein CASSLSGGVNIQYF.

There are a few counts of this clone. CDR3 sequence: CASSQLAGGYYNEQFF. CDR3 in DNA: TGTGCCAGCAGCCAACTAGCGGGAGGGTACTACAATGAGCAGTTCTTC. The chain couples TRBV2 to TRBJ2-1, with 13 bases fitting TRBD2. The CDR3 covers 16 residues. Germline lookup yields CDR1 SNHLY and CDR2 FYNNEI. The V and J ends lost 6 bases and 3 bases, in that order; junction bases with no gene match: 5.

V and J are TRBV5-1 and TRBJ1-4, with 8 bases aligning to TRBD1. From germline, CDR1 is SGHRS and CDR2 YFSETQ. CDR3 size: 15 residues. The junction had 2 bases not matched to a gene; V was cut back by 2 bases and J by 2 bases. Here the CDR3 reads CASSFTGGTNEKLFF. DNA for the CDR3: TGCGCCAGCAGCTTCACAGGGGGGACTAATGAAAAACTGTTTTTT.

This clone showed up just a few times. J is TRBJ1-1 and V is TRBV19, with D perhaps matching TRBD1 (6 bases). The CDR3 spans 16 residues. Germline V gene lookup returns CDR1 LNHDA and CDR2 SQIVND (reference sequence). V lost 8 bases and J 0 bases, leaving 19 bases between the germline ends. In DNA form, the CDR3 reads TGTGCCAGTTCCGGCGTGGGGGGGCCGGTGAACACTGAAGCTTTCTTT. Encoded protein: CASSGVGGPVNTEAFF.

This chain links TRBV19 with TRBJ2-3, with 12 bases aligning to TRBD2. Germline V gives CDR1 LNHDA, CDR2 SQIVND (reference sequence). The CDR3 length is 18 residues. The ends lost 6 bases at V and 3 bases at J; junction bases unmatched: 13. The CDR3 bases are TGTGCCAGTAGGGGACCTCGCGAAACTAGCGGGAGGACAGATACGCAGTATTTT. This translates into CASRGPRETSGRTDTQYF.

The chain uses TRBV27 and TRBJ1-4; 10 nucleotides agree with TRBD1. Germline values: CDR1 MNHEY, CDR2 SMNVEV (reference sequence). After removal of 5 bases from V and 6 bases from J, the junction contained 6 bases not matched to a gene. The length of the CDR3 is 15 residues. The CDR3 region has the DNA TGTGCCAGCAGTCCCCGGACAGGGGGGGATGAAAAACTGTTTTTT. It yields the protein CASSPRTGGDEKLFF.

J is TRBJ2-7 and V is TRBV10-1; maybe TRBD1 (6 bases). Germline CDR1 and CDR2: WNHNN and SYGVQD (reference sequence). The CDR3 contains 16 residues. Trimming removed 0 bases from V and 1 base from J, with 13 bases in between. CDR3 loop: CASSESAGDFSYEQYF. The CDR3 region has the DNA TGCGCCAGCAGTGAGTCAGCAGGGGATTTTTCCTACGAGCAGTACTTC.

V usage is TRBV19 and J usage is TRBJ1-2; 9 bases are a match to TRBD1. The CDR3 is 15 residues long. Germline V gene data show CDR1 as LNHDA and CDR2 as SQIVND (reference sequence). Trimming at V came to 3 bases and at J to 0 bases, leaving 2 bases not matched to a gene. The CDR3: CASSMGQGANYGYTF. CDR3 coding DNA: TGTGCCAGTAGTATGGGACAGGGAGCTAACTATGGCTACACCTTC.

CDR3 in amino acids: CASSVAGVNTGELFF. The CDR3 nucleotides are TGTGCCAGCAGCGTAGCGGGGGTAAACACCGGGGAGCTGTTTTTT. V gene TRBV9 combines with J gene TRBJ2-2; tentative D call: TRBD2 (6 bases). CDR3 length equals 15 residues. Deletions cut 0 bases from V and 2 bases from J, with 8 bases between. From germline, CDR1 is SGDLS and CDR2 YYNGEE. The whole variable domain, filled in from reference TRBV9 and TRBJ2-2, reads DSGVTQTPKHLITATGQRVTLRCSPRSGDLSVYWYQQSLDQGLQFLIQYYNGEERAKGNILERFSAQQFPDLHSELNLSSLELGDSALYFCASSVAGVNTGELFFGEGSRLTVL.

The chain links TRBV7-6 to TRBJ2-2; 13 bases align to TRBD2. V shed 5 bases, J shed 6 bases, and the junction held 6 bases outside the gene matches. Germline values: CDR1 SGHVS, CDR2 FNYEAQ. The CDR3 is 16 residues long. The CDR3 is CASSGLAGEYAGELFF. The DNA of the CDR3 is TGTGCCAGCAGCGGACTAGCGGGAGAATATGCCGGGGAGCTGTTTTTT.

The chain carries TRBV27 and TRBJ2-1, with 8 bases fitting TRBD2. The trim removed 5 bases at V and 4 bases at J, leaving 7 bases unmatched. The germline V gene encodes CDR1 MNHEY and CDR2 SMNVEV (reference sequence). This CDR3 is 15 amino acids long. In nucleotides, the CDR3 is TGTGCCAGCAGTCCAATCGGGGGGGGGTACAATGAGCAGTTCTTC. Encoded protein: CASSPIGGGYNEQFF.

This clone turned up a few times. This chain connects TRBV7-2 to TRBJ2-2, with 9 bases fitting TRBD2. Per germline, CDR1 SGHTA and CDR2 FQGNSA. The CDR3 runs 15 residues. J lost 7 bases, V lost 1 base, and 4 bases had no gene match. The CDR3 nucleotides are TGTGCCAGCAGCTTAGTAGCGGGGGCTGACGGGGAGCTGTTTTTT. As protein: CASSLVAGADGELFF.

This CDR3 is CASSLRGYGYTF. The DNA for the CDR3 is TGTGCCAGCAGTTTGAGGGGGTATGGCTACACCTTC. The chain employs TRBV28 and TRBJ1-2; tentative D call: TRBD1 (6 bases). Germline CDR1 reads MDHEN; CDR2 reads SYDVKM. Trimming removed 3 bases from V and 5 bases from J, with 7 bases in between. CDR3 length: 12 residues.

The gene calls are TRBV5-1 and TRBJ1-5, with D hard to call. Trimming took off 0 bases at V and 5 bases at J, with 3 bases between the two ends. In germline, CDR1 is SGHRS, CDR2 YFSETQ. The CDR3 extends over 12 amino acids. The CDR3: CASSLVDQPQHF. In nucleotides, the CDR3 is TGCGCCAGCAGCTTGGTTGATCAGCCCCAGCATTTT.

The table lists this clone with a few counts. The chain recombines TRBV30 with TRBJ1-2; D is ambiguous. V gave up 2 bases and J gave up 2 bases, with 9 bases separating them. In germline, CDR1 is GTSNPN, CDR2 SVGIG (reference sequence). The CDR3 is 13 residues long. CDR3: CAWSIGLNYGYTF. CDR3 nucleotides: TGTGCCTGGAGTATCGGGTTAAACTATGGCTACACCTTC.

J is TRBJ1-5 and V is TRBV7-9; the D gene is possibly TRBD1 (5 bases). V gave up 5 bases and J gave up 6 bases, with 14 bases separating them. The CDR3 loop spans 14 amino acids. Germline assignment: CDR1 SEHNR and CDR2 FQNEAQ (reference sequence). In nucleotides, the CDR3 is TGTGCCAGCAGCCACCGCGGGGCGGCTCAGCCCCAGCATTTT. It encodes CASSHRGAAQPQHF. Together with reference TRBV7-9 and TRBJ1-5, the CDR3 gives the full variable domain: DTGVSQNPRHKITKRGQNVTFRCDPISEHNRLYWYRQTLGQGPEFLTYFQNEAQLEKSRLLSDRFSAERPKGSFSTLEIQRTEQGDSAMYLCASSHRGAAQPQHFGDGTRLSIL.

CDR3 residues: CASSRLLSPRETQYF. DNA of the CDR3: TGTGCCAGCAGCCGCCTATTATCGCCCCGGGAGACCCAGTACTTC. The chain links TRBV7-8 to TRBJ2-5; no reliable D call. The CDR3 consists of 15 residues. V shed 5 bases and J shed 5 bases, with 18 bases lying between them. CDR1 and CDR2 (germline): SGHVS, FQNEAQ.

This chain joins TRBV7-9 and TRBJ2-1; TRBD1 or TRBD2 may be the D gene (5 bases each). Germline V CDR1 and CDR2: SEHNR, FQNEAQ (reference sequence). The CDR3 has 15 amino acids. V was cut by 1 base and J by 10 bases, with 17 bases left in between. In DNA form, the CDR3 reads TGTGCCAGCAGCTTAGTCGGGGCCCAGTCGAAGGAGCAGTTCTTC. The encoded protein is CASSLVGAQSKEQFF. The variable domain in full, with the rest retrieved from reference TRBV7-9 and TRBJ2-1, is DTGVSQNPRHKITKRGQNVTFRCDPISEHNRLYWYRQTLGQGPEFLTYFQNEAQLEKSRLLSDRFSAERPKGSFSTLEIQRTEQGDSAMYLCASSLVGAQSKEQFFGPGTRLTVL.

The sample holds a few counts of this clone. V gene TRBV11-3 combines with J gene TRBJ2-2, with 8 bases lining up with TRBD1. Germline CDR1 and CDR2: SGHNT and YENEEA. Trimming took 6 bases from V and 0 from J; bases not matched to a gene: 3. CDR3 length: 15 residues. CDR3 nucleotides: TGTGCCAGCAGTAGGACAGGGTCGAACACCGGGGAGCTGTTTTTT. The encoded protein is CASSRTGSNTGELFF.

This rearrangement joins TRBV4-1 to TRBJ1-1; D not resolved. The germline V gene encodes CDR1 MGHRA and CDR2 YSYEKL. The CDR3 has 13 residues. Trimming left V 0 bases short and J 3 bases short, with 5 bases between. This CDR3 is CASSQERDTEAFF. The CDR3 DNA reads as TGCGCCAGCAGCCAAGAGCGGGACACTGAAGCTTTCTTT.

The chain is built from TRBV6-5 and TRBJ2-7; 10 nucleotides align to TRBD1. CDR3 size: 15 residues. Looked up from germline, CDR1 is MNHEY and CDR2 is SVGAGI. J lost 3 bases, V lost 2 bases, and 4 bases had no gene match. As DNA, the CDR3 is TGTGCCAGCAGTTACCCGGACAGGGGGGACTACGAGCAGTACTTC. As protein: CASSYPDRGDYEQYF.

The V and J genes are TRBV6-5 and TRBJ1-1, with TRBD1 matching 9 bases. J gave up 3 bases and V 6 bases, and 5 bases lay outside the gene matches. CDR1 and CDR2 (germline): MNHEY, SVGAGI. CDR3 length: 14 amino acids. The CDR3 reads CASRVQGADTEAFF. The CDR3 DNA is TGTGCCAGCAGAGTACAGGGGGCCGACACTGAAGCTTTCTTT.